The 16 T cell receptor beta chains presented below share a single source sample, sequenced in a study of blood T cells in healthy people across ages. Next came a second PCR, run for about 7 to 12 cycles, which used a sample-barcoded 5' primer along with a J-beta primer mix. TCRdb itself ran the 5' RACE reads through MiXCR, one entry per CDR3 protein. The data hold more than 500,000 distinct CDR3 sequences, with about 26% observed a single time. This same sample was also part of a study on T cells of mothers and their children.

Sample: blood. Receptors were obtained from a boy aged 2-15 years in good health.

The chain combines TRBV20-1 with TRBJ1-4; 8 bases agree with TRBD1. Germline CDR1 and CDR2: DFQATT and SNEGSKA (reference sequence). V lost 5 bases, J lost 4 bases, and 3 bases stayed unmatched. The CDR3 runs to 13 residues. For the CDR3, the DNA is TGCAGTGCTCCTACAGGGGGTAATGAAAAACTGTTTTTT. It encodes CSAPTGGNEKLFF.

The V and J genes are TRBV25-1 and TRBJ2-1; D not certain. V was clipped by 7 bases and J by 3 bases, with 4 bases between them. This CDR3 region has 11 residues. Looked up from germline, CDR1 is MGHDK and CDR2 is SYGVNS. CDR3 nucleotide sequence: TGTGCCAGCATGGGCTACAATGAGCAGTTCTTC. Its protein product is CASMGYNEQFF.

This sequence joins TRBV20-1 and TRBJ2-7; maybe TRBD2 (5 bases). This CDR3 is 12 amino acids long. Germline CDR1 is DFQATT and CDR2 is SNEGSKA (reference sequence). V lost 3 bases and J 3 bases, leaving 9 bases between the germline ends. In nucleotides, the CDR3 is TGCAGTGCTAGTGCGACTAACTACGAGCAGTACTTC. Translated: CSASATNYEQYF.

This chain uses TRBV12-3 or TRBV12-4 with TRBJ1-4, with no clear D. Trimming cost V 2 bases and J 0 bases, with 10 bases left between them. This CDR3 contains 16 residues. The CDR3 here is CASSLSGLSTNEKLFF. Here the CDR3 DNA reads TGTGCCAGCAGTTTAAGCGGACTATCAACTAATGAAAAACTGTTTTTT.

This clonotype was counted once. V and J are TRBV5-1 and TRBJ2-7, with D maybe TRBD2 (7 bases). The CDR3 consists of 16 residues. Germline V gene data show CDR1 as SGHRS and CDR2 as YFSETQ. Trimming left V 4 bases short and J 3 bases short, with 20 bases between. The CDR3 sequence is CASSGGSGTKIYEQYF. DNA for the CDR3: TGCGCCAGCAGCGGGGGGAGCGGGACAAAGATCTACGAGCAGTACTTC.

V is TRBV20-1 and J is TRBJ2-5; a possible D gene is TRBD2 (5 bases). Trimming took off 5 bases at V and 0 bases at J, with 16 bases between the two ends. Germline V gene lookup returns CDR1 DFQATT and CDR2 SNEGSKA (reference sequence). This CDR3 is 15 amino acids long. The CDR3 bases are TGCAGTGCTTCGGGGTCTCCCCGTAACCAAGAGACCCAGTACTTC. Translation: CSASGSPRNQETQYF.

The sample holds a few counts of this clonotype. This chain joins TRBV20-1 and TRBJ2-2; D is unresolved. The V gene lost 2 bases and the J gene lost 1 base, with 5 bases spanning the gap. This CDR3 is built from 13 residues. Per the germline V gene, CDR1 is DFQATT and CDR2 is SNEGSKA (reference sequence). The CDR3 spells CSARQQNTGELFF. CDR3 bases: TGCAGTGCTAGACAGCAGAACACCGGGGAGCTGTTTTTT.

This clonotype was detected only a few times. This chain connects TRBV28 to TRBJ1-1; D is perhaps TRBD1 (5 bases). CDR1 is MDHEN and CDR2 is SYDVKM in the germline V gene. The CDR3 is 15 residues long. V gave up 1 base and J gave up 4 bases, with 13 bases separating them. The CDR3: CASSLSLAGGTEAFF. As DNA, the CDR3 is TGTGCCAGCAGTTTATCCCTTGCGGGGGGCACTGAAGCTTTCTTT.

The sample holds a few counts of this clonotype. J is TRBJ2-5 and V is TRBV5-6, with a tentative D call TRBD2 (5 bases). The J call may be faulty, since TRBJ2-7 better matches the DNA end. CDR3 length: 14 residues. CDR1 and CDR2 from the germline V gene are SGHDT and YYEEEE. This CDR3 reads CASSFWTSRYEQYF. The CDR3 region has the DNA TGTGCCAGCAGCTTCTGGACTTCCCGCTACGAGCAGTACTTC.

This clonotype was detected only a few times. The gene calls are TRBV27 and TRBJ2-1; TRBD1 matches 8 bases. This CDR3 is built from 16 residues. The germline V gene encodes CDR1 MNHEY and CDR2 SMNVEV (reference sequence). V trimming: 6 bases; J trimming: 7 bases; junction bases outside the gene matches: 14. Written as DNA, the CDR3 is TGTGCCAGCAGCGAACTCGGACAGGGTTCTGAGAATGAGCAGTTCTTC. Translated, it gives CASSELGQGSENEQFF.

The chain combines TRBV9 with TRBJ2-1; D gene unclear. CDR3 length: 13 amino acids. Deletions cut 4 bases from V and 7 bases from J, with 12 bases between. In germline, CDR1 is SGDLS, CDR2 YYNGEE. The CDR3 nucleotides are TGTGCCAGCAGCCCACTCCCCGGGAATGAGCAGTTCTTC. Translation: CASSPLPGNEQFF.

The V call is TRBV4-1, the J call TRBJ1-2; D is perhaps TRBD1 (6 bases). The germline CDR1 and CDR2 sequences are MGHRA and YSYEKL. This CDR3 has 15 amino acids. Trimming removed 0 bases from V and 8 bases from J, with 16 bases in between. The CDR3 here is CASSQEFRGAKGYTF. The CDR3 nucleotides read TGCGCCAGCAGCCAAGAGTTTAGGGGGGCGAAAGGCTACACCTTC.

This clonotype was found a few times. This chain uses TRBV29-1 with TRBJ1-1; D is perhaps TRBD1 (5 bases). Germline V gives CDR1 SQVTM, CDR2 ANQGSEA. CDR3 length: 15 amino acids. V was cut by 0 bases and J by 5 bases, with 16 bases left in between. CDR3 protein: CSVEDRRGVRTEAFF. CDR3 in DNA: TGCAGCGTTGAAGATAGGCGAGGGGTAAGGACTGAAGCTTTCTTT.

This clonotype was observed a handful of times. The CDR3 nucleotides are TGCGCCAGCAGCCCATGGGACGGGCAACTTTACGAGCAGTACTTC. Its protein product is CASSPWDGQLYEQYF. The genes are TRBV5-1 and TRBJ2-7; D is tentatively TRBD1 or TRBD2 (5 bases each). V shed 4 bases and J shed 4 bases, with 18 bases lying between them. The germline CDR1 and CDR2 sequences are SGHRS and YFSETQ. The CDR3 runs 15 residues.

The gene calls are TRBV11-2 and TRBJ2-1, with unresolved D. Deletions cut 5 bases from V and 8 bases from J, with 13 bases between. Germline V gene data show CDR1 as SGHAT and CDR2 as FQNNGV. This CDR3 spans 13 amino acids. CDR3 bases: TGTGCCAGCAGCCCTGGATGGACGGATGAGCAGTTCTTC. Translated, it gives CASSPGWTDEQFF.

The sample holds a few counts of this clonotype. The genes are TRBV9 and TRBJ2-4; 12 bases fit TRBD1. Germline V gene data show CDR1 as SGDLS and CDR2 as YYNGEE. This CDR3 spans 15 amino acids. V was pared by 4 bases and J by 7 bases, with 6 bases of the junction left unmatched. The CDR3 DNA reads as TGTGCCAGCAGCCTGGGACAGGGGGCCTGGAACATTCAGTACTTC. Its translation: CASSLGQGAWNIQYF.